This T cell receptor (beta chain) appears in the sequencing data of a study of T cells after yellow fever vaccination. Study at large: Preparation used SMART-Seq v4 Ultra Low Input for the low-cell-number fractions.

Trimming removed 5 bases at V and 7 bases at J, with 11 bases between. This CDR3 region has 12 residues. Germline V gives CDR1 MGHRA, CDR2 YSYEKL. Study findings and constraints: Compared with primary, the secondary response was weaker and peaked at day 5, not 15.

This clonotype showed up just a few times. Its antigen is currently unknown. Generation of TCR cDNA used 5'RACE template switching (which added a universal primer site and UMIs). TCRdb recomputed calls from the 5' RACE reads with MiXCR, one row per CDR3 protein. The sample consists of approximately 550,000 distinct CDR3 sequences, under 25% of them appearing once. J is TRBJ1-1 and V is TRBV4-1, with D uncertain. The clonotype comes from a young man who received the YFV17D yellow fever vaccine. The source material was PBMCs, sampled 15 days after the yellow fever booster vaccination. CDR3 residues: CASSERAGEAFF. The CDR3 DNA reads as TGCGCCAGCAGCGAAAGAGCCGGTGAAGCTTTCTTT.